This record concerns one T cell receptor beta chain sequence. This specimen belongs to a study of cytomegalovirus exposure and HLA in healthy donors. It was with 60 Vbeta and 13 Jbeta primers that the PCR ran. Sequenced by immunoSEQ multiplex PCR; TCRdb stores in-frame clones only, minus some. Here the sample spans roughly 170,000 clones, approximately 84% being singletons. CDR3 length: 16 residues. The germline CDR1 and CDR2 sequences are ENHRY and SYGVKD. The J segment lost 2 bases and the V segment lost 4 bases, leaving 9 bases of the junction unmatched. The J gene is TRBJ2-7, the V gene TRBV10-3; 9 nucleotides agree with TRBD2. The TCR was taken from a woman in her forties or fifties in good health and CMV-seropositive. Material: PBMCs. CDR3 sequence: CAISVQRGVITYEQYF. CDR3 bases: TGTGCCATCAGTGTTCAGCGGGGGGTGATAACCTACGAGCAGTACTTC.